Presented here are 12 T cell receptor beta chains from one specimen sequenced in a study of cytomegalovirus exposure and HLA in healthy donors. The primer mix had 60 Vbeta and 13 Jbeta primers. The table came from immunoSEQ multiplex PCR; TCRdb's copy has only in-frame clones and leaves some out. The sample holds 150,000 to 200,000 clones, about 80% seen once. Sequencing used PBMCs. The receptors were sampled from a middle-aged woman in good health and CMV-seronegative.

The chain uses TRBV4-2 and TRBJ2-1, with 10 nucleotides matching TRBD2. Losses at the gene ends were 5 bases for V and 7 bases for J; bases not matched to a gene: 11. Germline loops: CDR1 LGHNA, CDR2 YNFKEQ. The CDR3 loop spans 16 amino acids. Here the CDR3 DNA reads TGTGCCAGCAGCGTCCTAGCGGGAGTATATGGAAATGAGCAGTTCTTC. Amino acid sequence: CASSVLAGVYGNEQFF.

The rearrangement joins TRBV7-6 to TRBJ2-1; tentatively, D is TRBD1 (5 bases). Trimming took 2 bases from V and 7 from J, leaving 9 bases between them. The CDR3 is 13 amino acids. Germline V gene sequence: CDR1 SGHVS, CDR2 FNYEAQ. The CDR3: CASSLMGLNEQFF. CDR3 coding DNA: TGTGCCAGCAGCTTAATGGGGCTAAATGAGCAGTTCTTC.

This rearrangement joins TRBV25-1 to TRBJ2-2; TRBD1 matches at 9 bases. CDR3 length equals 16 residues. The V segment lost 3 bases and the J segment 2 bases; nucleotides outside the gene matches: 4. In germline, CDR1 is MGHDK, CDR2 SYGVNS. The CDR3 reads CASSDEGQGNTGELFF. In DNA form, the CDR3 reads TGTGCCAGCAGTGACGAGGGACAGGGAAACACCGGGGAGCTGTTTTTT.

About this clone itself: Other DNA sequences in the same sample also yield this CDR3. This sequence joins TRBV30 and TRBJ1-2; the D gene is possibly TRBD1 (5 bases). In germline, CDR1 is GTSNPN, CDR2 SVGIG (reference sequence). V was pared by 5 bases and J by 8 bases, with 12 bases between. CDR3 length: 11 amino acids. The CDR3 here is CAWSQGGGYTF. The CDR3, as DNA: TGTGCCTGGTCGCAGGGCGGCGGCTACACCTTC.

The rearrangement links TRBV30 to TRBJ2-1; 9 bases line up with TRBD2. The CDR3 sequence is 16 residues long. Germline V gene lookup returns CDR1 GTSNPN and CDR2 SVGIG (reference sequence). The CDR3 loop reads CASGHIAGVAYNEQFF. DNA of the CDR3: TGTGCGTCGGGACACATAGCGGGAGTGGCCTACAATGAGCAGTTCTTC. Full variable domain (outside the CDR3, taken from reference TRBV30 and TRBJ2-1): SQTIHQWPATLVQPVGSPLSLECTVEGTSNPNLYWYRQAAGRGLQLLFYSVGIGQISSEVPQNLSASRPQDRQFILSSKKLLLSDSGFYLCASGHIAGVAYNEQFFGPGTRLTVL.

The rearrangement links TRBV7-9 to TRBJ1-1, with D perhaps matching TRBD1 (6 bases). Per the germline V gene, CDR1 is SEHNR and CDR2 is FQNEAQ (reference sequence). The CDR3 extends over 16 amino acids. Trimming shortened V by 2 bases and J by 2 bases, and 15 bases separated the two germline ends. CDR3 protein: CASSLSGQGPNTEAFF. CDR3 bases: TGTGCCAGCAGCTTATCGGGTCAGGGGCCTAACACTGAAGCTTTCTTT.

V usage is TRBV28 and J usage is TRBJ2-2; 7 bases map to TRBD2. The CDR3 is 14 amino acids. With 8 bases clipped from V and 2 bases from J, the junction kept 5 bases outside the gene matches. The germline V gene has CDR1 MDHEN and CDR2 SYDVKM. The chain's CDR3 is CASGDYLNTGELFF. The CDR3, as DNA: TGTGCCAGCGGGGACTACCTAAACACCGGGGAGCTGTTTTTT.

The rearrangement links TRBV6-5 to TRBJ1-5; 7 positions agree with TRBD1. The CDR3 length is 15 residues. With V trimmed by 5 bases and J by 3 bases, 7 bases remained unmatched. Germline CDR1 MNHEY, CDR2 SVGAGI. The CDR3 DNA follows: TGTGCCAGCAGTCCCCGGGACAGCTTCAATCAGCCCCAGCATTTT. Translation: CASSPRDSFNQPQHF.

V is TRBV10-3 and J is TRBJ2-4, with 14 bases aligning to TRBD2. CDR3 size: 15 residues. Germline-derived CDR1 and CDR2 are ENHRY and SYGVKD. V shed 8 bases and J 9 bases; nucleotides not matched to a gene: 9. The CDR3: CAIGGTSGSKGIQYF. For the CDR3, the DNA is TGTGCCATCGGGGGGACTAGCGGGAGTAAAGGCATTCAGTACTTC.

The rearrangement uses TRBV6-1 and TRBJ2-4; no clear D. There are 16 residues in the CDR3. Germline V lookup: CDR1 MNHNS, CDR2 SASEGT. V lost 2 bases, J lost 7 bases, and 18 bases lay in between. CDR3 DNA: TGTGCCAGCAGTGAACTATCCCAAGTGAGTCGGAACATTCAGTACTTC. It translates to CASSELSQVSRNIQYF.

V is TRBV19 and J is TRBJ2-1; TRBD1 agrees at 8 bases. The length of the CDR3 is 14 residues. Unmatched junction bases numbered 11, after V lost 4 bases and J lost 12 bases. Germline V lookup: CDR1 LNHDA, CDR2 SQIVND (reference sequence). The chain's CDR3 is CASSTGGADGGQFF. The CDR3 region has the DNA TGTGCCAGTAGTACAGGGGGCGCGGACGGGGGGCAGTTCTTC.

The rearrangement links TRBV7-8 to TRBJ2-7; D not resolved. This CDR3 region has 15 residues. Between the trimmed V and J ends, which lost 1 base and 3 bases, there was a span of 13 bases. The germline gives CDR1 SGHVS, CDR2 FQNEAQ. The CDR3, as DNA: TGTGCCAGCAGCTTAGAACCTTCTGACAACTACGAGCAGTACTTC. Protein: CASSLEPSDNYEQYF.